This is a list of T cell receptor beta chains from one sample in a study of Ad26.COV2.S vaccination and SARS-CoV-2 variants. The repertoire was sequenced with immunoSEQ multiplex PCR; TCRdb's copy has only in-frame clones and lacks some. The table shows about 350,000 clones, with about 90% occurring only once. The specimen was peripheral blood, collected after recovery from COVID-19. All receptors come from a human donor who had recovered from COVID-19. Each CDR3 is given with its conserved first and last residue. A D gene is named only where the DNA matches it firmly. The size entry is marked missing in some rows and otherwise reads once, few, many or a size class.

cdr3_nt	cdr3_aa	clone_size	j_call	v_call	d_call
TGTGCCAGCAGCATCCAGGTGAACACTGAAGCTTTCTTT	CASSIQVNTEAFF	few	TRBJ1-1	TRBV7-3	.
TGTGCCAGCAGTACGAGCGGGGGTACCTACGAGCAGTACTTC	CASSTSGGTYEQYF	.	TRBJ2-7	TRBV3-1/TRBV3-2	TRBD2
TGTGCCAGCGGGACAGGTCGGCAAGAGACCCAGTACTTC	CASGTGRQETQYF	.	TRBJ2-5	TRBV7-2	TRBD1
TGCGCCAGCAGCAGCGCGGGCCTCAGCGCCGGGGAGCTGTTTTTT	CASSSAGLSAGELFF	.	TRBJ2-2	TRBV5-1	.
TGCGCCAGCAGCTTGACAGGGAAAAACACCGGGGAGCTGTTTTTT	CASSLTGKNTGELFF	.	TRBJ2-2	TRBV5-1	.
TGTGTCGAAGGACAGGTAGCTAACTATGGCTACACCTTC	CVEGQVANYGYTF	.	TRBJ1-2	TRBV7-9	TRBD1
TGCGCCAGCAGTGGACAGGCGGCTGATGGCTACACCTTC	CASSGQAADGYTF	.	TRBJ1-2	TRBV10-2	.
TGTGCCAGCAGGATAAACACTGAAGCTTTCTTT	CASRINTEAFF	.	TRBJ1-1	TRBV6-5	.
TGTGCCAGTAGTATAGATCAACCAGGGGAGCTGTTTTTT	CASSIDQPGELFF	.	TRBJ2-2	TRBV19	.
TGTGCCAGCAGCTTGAGATGGCCCGGATCGTCTGGAAACACCATATATTTT	CASSLRWPGSSGNTIYF	.	TRBJ1-3	TRBV7-6	.
TGCGCCAGCCGTTGGGTGGACACCGGGGAGCTGTTTTTT	CASRWVDTGELFF	.	TRBJ2-2	TRBV4-1	.
TGCGCCAGCAGCTTCCAACCTCGGTACAGTTCCTATGGCTACACCTTC	CASSFQPRYSSYGYTF	.	TRBJ1-2	TRBV4-1	.
TGTGCCAGTAGTATGGACCTTCGCACTGAAGCTTTCTTT	CASSMDLRTEAFF	.	TRBJ1-1	TRBV19	.
TGTGCCAGCAGTCCTCGGGACTTCCCCGGGGAGCTGTTTTTT	CASSPRDFPGELFF	.	TRBJ2-2	TRBV2	.
TGTGCCAGCAGCCAAGACCGGGTTCCTAACTATAATTCACCCCTCCACTTT	CASSQDRVPNYNSPLHF	.	TRBJ1-6	TRBV14	.
TGCAGTGCTAGGTACGGGGCTGAAGCTTTCTTT	CSARYGAEAFF	.	TRBJ1-1	TRBV20-1	.
TGTGCCAGCAGTGAAGGGGGCTACGAGCAGTACTTC	CASSEGGYEQYF	once	TRBJ2-7	TRBV25-1	.
TGCGCCAGCAGCTTCCGACAGGCTAACACCGGGGAGCTGTTTTTT	CASSFRQANTGELFF	.	TRBJ2-2	TRBV5-1	.
TGCGCCAGCAGTAAAGGGGTATTTGAGACCCAGTACTTC	CASSKGVFETQYF	.	TRBJ2-5	TRBV10-2	.
TGTGCCACCAGCAGAGACAGGGCCGGTAATTCACCCCTCCACTTT	CATSRDRAGNSPLHF	.	TRBJ1-6	TRBV15	.
TGTGCAACTGGGCGGGGGGGCCAAAACACCGGGGAGCTGTTTTTT	CATGRGGQNTGELFF	.	TRBJ2-2	TRBV6-5	TRBD2
TGTGCCAGCAGCGCACGAGGGGAAAGCTATGGCTACACCTTC	CASSARGESYGYTF	.	TRBJ1-2	TRBV7-2	.
TGTGCCAGCAGCTTAGCGCCGGGAGGGGACTATGGCTACACCTTC	CASSLAPGGDYGYTF	.	TRBJ1-2	TRBV7-6	.
TGTGCCAGCAGCTTCCTAGTGGCGGATAGTGGTCGAGAGACCCAGTACTTC	CASSFLVADSGRETQYF	.	TRBJ2-5	TRBV5-6	.
TGCGCCAGCAGGGATGGACAGGCTAACTATGGCTACACCTTC	CASRDGQANYGYTF	.	TRBJ1-2	TRBV5-1	TRBD1
TGCAGCGCTGCCGGGACAGGGGGGGATACGCAGTATTTT	CSAAGTGGDTQYF	few	TRBJ2-3	TRBV29-1	TRBD1
TGTGCCAGCAGCGTACTAGGCAGGGGCGGTGGCTACACCTTC	CASSVLGRGGGYTF	.	TRBJ1-2	TRBV9	.
TGTGCCAGCACCCTAGGGACAGGGGTCGAAAAACTGTTTTTT	CASTLGTGVEKLFF	.	TRBJ1-4	TRBV2	TRBD1
TGTGCCAGCACCAATCCGGGAGTAAGAGGTGTAGCTTTCTTT	CASTNPGVRGVAFF	.	TRBJ1-1	TRBV27	.
TGTGCCAGCAGTCTCGGCAGCAATCAGCCCCAGCATTTT	CASSLGSNQPQHF	.	TRBJ1-5	TRBV12-3/TRBV12-4	.
TGTGCCATCAGTGGACAGAGCACAGATACGCAGTATTTT	CAISGQSTDTQYF	.	TRBJ2-3	TRBV10-3	.
TGTGCCAGCAGCCAGGGGCTTGCAACTAATGAAAAACTGTTTTTT	CASSQGLATNEKLFF	.	TRBJ1-4	TRBV5-8	.
TGTGCCAGCAGTGTCGACCGCCACTATGGCTACACCTTC	CASSVDRHYGYTF	few	TRBJ1-2	TRBV2	.
TGTGCCAGCAGCTTGGATGGCGGGGGCCCCGGGGAGACCCAGTACTTC	CASSLDGGGPGETQYF	.	TRBJ2-5	TRBV5-6	.
TGTGCCAGCAGTTTAAACACCTACGAGCAGTACTTC	CASSLNTYEQYF	.	TRBJ2-7	TRBV27	.
TGTGCCAGTGGGCCTGGACAGGGGAACACCGGGGAGCTGTTTTTT	CASGPGQGNTGELFF	.	TRBJ2-2	TRBV11-2	TRBD1
TGTGCCAGCAGTGAGTCCCGCGTTGGGACGCGGGGCAACTATGGCTACACCTTC	CASSESRVGTRGNYGYTF	.	TRBJ1-2	TRBV6-1	.
TGTGCCAGCAGGCAGGGACAGGGGAGCACCGGGGAGCTGTTTTTT	CASRQGQGSTGELFF	.	TRBJ2-2	TRBV6-5	TRBD1
TGCGCCAGCAGCCAAGGGACAGGCCGGGGTCGAGCCAAAAACATTCAGTACTTC	CASSQGTGRGRAKNIQYF	.	TRBJ2-4	TRBV4-1	TRBD1
TGCGCCAGCAGCCACCCCTTAGCGGGGGGGCCGGGGAATGAGCAGTTCTTC	CASSHPLAGGPGNEQFF	.	TRBJ2-1	TRBV4-1	TRBD2
TGTGCCACCAGCAGGGACAGGGGACGGGCCAACGTCCTGACTTTC	CATSRDRGRANVLTF	.	TRBJ2-6	TRBV15	TRBD1
TGTGCCAGCTCACCTCAGGGGATCACAGATACGCAGTATTTT	CASSPQGITDTQYF	.	TRBJ2-3	TRBV18	.
TGTGCCAGCAGAGATACGGGGGCCAACGTCCTGACTTTC	CASRDTGANVLTF	.	TRBJ2-6	TRBV12-3/TRBV12-4	.
TGTGCCAGCAGTTACACCGGGGAGAACACTGAAGCTTTCTTT	CASSYTGENTEAFF	.	TRBJ1-1	TRBV6-5	.
TGTGCCAGCAGCTTAAAACAGGGTTCGCCCTATGGCTACACCTTC	CASSLKQGSPYGYTF	.	TRBJ1-2	TRBV7-2	.
TGTGCCAGTAGTCCGGGGGTAAATCAGCCCCAGCATTTT	CASSPGVNQPQHF	.	TRBJ1-5	TRBV19	.